This T cell receptor (beta chain) was observed in a study of T cells in Graves' hyperthyroidism and ophthalmopathy. The CDR3 regions of TCR beta were amplified from RNA transcripts. The HTBI set primed first-round TCR CDR3 RT-PCR. TCRdb reprocessed the multiplex PCR reads with MiXCR, giving one entry per CDR3 protein. In the table there are about 720,000 distinct CDR3 sequences, over 15% of which are singletons. Recently diagnosed hyperthyroidism of less than 2 months' duration affected patients aged 18 to 65. Germline assignment: CDR1 SGHDT and CDR2 YYEEEE. Trimming pared 3 bases from V and 9 bases from J, leaving 11 bases between. The CDR3 loop spans 12 amino acids.

This sequence joins TRBV5-6 and TRBJ2-3; D is possibly TRBD2 (6 bases). The material sequenced was blood. This TCR came from a woman in her forties or fifties with Graves' hyperthyroidism that later progressed to Graves' ophthalmopathy. The CDR3 nucleotides read TGTGCCAGCAGCTGGGACTGGCGGACGCAGTATTTT. As protein: CASSWDWRTQYF.